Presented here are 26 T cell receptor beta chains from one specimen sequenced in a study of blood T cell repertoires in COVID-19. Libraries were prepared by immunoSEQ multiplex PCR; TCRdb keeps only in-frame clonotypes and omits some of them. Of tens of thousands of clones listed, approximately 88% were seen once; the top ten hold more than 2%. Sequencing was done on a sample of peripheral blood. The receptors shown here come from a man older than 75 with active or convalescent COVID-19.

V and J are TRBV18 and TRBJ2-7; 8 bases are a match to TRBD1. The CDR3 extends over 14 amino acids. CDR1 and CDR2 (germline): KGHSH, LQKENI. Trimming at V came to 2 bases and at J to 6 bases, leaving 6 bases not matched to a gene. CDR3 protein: CASSPDRGSVEQYF. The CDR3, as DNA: TGTGCCAGCTCACCAGACAGGGGCAGCGTCGAGCAGTACTTC. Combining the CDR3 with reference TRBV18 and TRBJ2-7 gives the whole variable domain NAGVMQNPRHLVRRRGQEARLRCSPMKGHSHVYWYRQLPEEGLKFMVYLQKENIIDESGMPKERFSAEFPKEGPSILRIQQVVRGDSAAYFCASSPDRGSVEQYFGPGTRLTVT.

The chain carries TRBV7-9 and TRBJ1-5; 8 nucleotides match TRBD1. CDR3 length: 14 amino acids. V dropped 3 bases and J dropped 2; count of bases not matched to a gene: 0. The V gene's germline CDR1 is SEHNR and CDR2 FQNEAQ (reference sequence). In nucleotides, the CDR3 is TGTGCCAGCAGCTTGACAGGGGGCAATCAGCCCCAGCATTTT. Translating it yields CASSLTGGNQPQHF.

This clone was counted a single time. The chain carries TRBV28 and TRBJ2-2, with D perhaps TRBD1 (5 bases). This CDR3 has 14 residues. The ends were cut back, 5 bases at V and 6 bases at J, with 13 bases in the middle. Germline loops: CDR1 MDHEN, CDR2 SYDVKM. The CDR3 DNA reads TGTGCCAGCAGTCGGCCAGGGCCGTCCGGGGAGCTGTTTTTT. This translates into CASSRPGPSGELFF.

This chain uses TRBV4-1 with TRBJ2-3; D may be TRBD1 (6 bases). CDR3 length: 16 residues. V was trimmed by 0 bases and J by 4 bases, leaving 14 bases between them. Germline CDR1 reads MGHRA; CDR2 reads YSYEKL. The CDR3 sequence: CASSQDEWGLSDTQYF. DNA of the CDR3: TGCGCCAGCAGCCAAGATGAATGGGGGCTGTCAGATACGCAGTATTTT.

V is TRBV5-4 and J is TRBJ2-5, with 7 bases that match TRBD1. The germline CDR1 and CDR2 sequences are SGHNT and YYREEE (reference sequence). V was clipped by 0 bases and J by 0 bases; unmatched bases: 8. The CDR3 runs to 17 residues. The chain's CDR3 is CASSLDRGLGYQETQYF. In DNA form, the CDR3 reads TGTGCCAGCAGCTTGGACAGGGGTCTGGGGTACCAAGAGACCCAGTACTTC.

CDR3 DNA sequence: TGTGCCAGAAGCACACGGACAGGTGGCTACACCTTC. This sequence encodes CARSTRTGGYTF. The V call is TRBV5-3, the J call TRBJ1-2, with 7 nucleotides matching TRBD1. TRBV5-3 is noted as an ORF with a role that remains uncertain. V shed 4 bases and J 7 bases; nucleotides not matched to a gene: 4. The CDR3 is 12 residues long.

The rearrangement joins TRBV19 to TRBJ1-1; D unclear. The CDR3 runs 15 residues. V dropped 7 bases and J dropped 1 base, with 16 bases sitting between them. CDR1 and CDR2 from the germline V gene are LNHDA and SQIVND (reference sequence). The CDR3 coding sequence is TGTGCCAGTACCTCCCTTAGCCAGACGAACACTGAAGCTTTCTTT. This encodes CASTSLSQTNTEAFF.

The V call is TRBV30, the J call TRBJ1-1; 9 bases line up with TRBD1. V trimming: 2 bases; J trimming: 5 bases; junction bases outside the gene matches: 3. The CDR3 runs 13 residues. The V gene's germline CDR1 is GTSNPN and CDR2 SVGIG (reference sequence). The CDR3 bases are TGTGCCTGGAGTACGACAGGGGGAACTGAAGCTTTCTTT. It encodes CAWSTTGGTEAFF.

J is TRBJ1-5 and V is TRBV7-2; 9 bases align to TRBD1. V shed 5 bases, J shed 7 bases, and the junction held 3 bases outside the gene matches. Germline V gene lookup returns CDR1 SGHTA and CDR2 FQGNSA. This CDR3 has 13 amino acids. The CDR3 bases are TGTGCCAGCAGCAGGGACAGGGACCAGCCCCAGCATTTT. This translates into CASSRDRDQPQHF.

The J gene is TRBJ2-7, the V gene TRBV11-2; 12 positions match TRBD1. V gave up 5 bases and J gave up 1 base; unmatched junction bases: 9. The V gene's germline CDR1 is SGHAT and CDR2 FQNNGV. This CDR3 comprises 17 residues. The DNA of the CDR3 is TGTGCCAGCAGCCGAGCGGGACAGGGGGCAGGTTCCTACGAGCAGTACTTC. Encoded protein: CASSRAGQGAGSYEQYF.

The CDR3 bases are TGTGCCAGCAGTTGGCTAGCGGGAGAAAACAATGAGCAGTTCTTC. This translates into CASSWLAGENNEQFF. V is TRBV6-2 or TRBV6-3 and J is TRBJ2-1; 10 bases agree with TRBD2. The CDR3 is made up of 15 amino acids. CDR1 is MNHEY, CDR2 SVGEGT, per germline. The ends lost 4 bases at V and 5 bases at J; junction bases unmatched: 5.

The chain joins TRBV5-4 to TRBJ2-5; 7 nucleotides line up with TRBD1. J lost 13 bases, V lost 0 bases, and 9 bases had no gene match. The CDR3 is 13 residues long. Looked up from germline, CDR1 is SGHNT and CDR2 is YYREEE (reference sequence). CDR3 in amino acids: CASSLAGTETWYF. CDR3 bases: TGTGCCAGCAGCTTGGCGGGGACAGAAACCTGGTACTTC.

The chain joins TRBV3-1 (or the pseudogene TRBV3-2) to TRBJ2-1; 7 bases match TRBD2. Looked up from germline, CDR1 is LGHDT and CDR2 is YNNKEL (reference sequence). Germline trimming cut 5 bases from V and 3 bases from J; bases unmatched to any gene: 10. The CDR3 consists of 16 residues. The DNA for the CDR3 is TGTGCCAGCAGCGGATTAATCGGGAGGCTCTACAATGAGCAGTTCTTC. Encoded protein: CASSGLIGRLYNEQFF.

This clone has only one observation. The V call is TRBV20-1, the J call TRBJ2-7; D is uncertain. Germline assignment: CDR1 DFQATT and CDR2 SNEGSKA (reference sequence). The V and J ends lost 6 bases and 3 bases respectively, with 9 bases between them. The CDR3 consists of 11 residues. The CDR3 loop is CSAKTYYEQYF. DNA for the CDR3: TGCAGTGCCAAGACATACTACGAGCAGTACTTC.

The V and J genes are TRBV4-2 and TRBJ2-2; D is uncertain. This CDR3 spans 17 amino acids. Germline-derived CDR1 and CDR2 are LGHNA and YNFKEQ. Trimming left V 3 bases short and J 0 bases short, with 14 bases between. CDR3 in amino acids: CASSHLWASANTGELFF. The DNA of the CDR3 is TGTGCCAGCAGCCACCTTTGGGCCTCCGCGAACACCGGGGAGCTGTTTTTT.

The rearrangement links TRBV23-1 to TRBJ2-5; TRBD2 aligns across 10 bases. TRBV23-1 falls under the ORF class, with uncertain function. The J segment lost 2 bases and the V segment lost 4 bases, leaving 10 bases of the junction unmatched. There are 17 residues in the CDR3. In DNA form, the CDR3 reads TGCGCCAGCAGTCTTCCAGCGGGGGGGCCGAAGCAAGAGACCCAGTACTTC. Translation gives CASSLPAGGPKQETQYF.

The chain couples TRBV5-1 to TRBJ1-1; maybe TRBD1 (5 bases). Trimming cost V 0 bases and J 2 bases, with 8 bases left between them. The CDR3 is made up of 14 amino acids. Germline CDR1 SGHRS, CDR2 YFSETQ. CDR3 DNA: TGCGCCAGCAGCTTGGCAGACAGAAACACTGAAGCTTTCTTT. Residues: CASSLADRNTEAFF.

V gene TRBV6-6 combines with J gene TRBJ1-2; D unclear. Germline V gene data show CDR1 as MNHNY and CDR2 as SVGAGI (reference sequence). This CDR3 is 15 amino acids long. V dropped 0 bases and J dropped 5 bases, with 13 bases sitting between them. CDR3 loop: CASSYSAGREYGYTF. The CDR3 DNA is TGTGCCAGCAGTTACTCGGCGGGCAGAGAGTATGGCTACACCTTC.

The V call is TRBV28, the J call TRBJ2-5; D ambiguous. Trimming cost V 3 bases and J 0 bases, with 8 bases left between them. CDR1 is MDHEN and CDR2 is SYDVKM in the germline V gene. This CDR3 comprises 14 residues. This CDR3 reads CASSFQLYQETQYF. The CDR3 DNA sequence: TGTGCCAGCAGTTTCCAATTGTACCAAGAGACCCAGTACTTC.

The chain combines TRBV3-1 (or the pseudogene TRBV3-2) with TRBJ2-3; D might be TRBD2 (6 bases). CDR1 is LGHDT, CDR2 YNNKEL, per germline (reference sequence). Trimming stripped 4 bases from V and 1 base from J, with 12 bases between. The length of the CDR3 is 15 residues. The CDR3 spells CASSRAGVGTDTQYF. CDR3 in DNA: TGTGCCAGCAGCCGAGCGGGTGTAGGCACAGATACGCAGTATTTT.

The CDR3 DNA is TGTGCCAGCACCACTTGCCGTGGAGCGGGGGGCCGCAATGAGCAGTTCTTC. Amino acid sequence: CASTTCRGAGGRNEQFF. The chain recombines TRBV21-1 with TRBJ2-1; the tabulated D call, TRBD2, remains unverified against the DNA. TRBV21-1 is described as a pseudogene. The length of the CDR3 is 17 residues.

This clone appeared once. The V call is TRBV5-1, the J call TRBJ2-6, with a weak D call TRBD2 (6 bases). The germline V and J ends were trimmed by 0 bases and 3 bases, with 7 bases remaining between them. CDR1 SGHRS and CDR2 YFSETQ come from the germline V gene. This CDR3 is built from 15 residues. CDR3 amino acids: CASSLDGSGANVLTF. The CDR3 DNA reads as TGCGCCAGCAGCTTGGACGGGAGTGGGGCCAACGTCCTGACTTTC. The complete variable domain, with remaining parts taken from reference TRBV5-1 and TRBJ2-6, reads KAGVTQTPRYLIKTRGQQVTLSCSPISGHRSVSWYQQTPGQGLQFLFEYFSETQRNKGNFPGRFSGRQFSNSRSEMNVSTLELGDSALYLCASSLDGSGANVLTFGAGSRLTVL.

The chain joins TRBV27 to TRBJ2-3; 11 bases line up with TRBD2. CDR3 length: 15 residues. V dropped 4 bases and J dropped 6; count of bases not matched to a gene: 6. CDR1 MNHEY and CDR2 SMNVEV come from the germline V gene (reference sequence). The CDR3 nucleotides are TGTGCCAGCAGTTGGGGACTAGCGGAGGGGGATACGCAGTATTTT. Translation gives CASSWGLAEGDTQYF.

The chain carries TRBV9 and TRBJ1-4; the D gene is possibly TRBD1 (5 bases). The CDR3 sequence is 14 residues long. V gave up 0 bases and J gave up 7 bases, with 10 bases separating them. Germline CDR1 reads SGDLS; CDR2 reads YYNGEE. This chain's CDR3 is CASSVGQGSEKLFF. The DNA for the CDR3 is TGTGCCAGCAGCGTAGGGCAGGGAAGTGAAAAACTGTTTTTT.

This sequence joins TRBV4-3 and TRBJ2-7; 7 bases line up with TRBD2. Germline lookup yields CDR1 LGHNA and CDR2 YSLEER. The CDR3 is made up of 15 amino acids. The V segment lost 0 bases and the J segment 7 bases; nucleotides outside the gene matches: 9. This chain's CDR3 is CASSQDAGAVWEQYF. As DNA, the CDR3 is TGCGCCAGCAGCCAAGACGCGGGAGCCGTCTGGGAGCAGTACTTC.

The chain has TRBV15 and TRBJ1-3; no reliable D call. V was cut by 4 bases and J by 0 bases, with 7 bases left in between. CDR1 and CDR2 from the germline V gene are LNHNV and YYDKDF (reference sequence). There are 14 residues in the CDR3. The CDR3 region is CATSKESSGNTIYF. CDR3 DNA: TGTGCCACCAGCAAAGAGAGCTCTGGAAACACCATATATTTT.